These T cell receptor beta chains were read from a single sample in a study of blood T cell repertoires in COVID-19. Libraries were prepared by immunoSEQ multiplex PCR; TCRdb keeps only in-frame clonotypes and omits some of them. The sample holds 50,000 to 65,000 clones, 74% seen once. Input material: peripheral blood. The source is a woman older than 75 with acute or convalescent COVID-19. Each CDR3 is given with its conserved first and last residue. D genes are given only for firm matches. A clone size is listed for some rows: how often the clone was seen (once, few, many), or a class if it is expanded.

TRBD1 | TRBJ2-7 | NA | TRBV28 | CASSSDRGLSSYEQYF | TGTGCCAGCAGTTCAGACAGGGGTTTAAGCTCCTACGAGCAGTACTTC
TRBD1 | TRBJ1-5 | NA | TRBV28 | CASSLTGEARPQHF | TGTGCCAGCAGTCTGACAGGGGAGGCGCGGCCCCAGCATTTT
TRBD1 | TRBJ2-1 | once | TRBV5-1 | CASRLGDRGYNEQFF | TGCGCCAGCAGGTTAGGGGACAGGGGTTACAATGAGCAGTTCTTC
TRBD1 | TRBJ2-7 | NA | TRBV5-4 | CASSMGQATAYEQYF | TGTGCCAGCAGCATGGGACAGGCCACCGCCTACGAGCAGTACTTC
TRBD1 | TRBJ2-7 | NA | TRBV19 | CASSPYRGQGAYEQYF | TGTGCCAGTAGTCCCTATCGGGGACAGGGGGCCTACGAGCAGTACTTC
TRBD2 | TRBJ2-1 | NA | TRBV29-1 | CSVERGRAVEQFF | TGCAGCGTTGAACGGGGGAGGGCCGTTGAGCAGTTCTTC
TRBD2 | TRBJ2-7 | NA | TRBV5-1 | CASSREPGLAGGREQYF | TGCGCCAGCAGCCGAGAACCGGGACTAGCGGGAGGACGCGAGCAGTACTTC
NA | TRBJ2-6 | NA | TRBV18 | CASSPSGGSGANVLTF | TGTGCCAGCTCTCCGTCCGGCGGCTCTGGGGCCAACGTCCTGACTTTC
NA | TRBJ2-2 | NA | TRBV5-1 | CASSGRPGVNTGELFF | TGCGCCAGCAGCGGCCGGCCGGGGGTGAACACCGGGGAGCTGTTTTTT
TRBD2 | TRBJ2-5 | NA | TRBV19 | CASSGLAGGTYQETQYF | TGTGCCAGTAGCGGACTAGCGGGAGGAACGTACCAAGAGACCCAGTACTTC
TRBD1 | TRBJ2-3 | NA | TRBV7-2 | CASSFSPYRGRTDTQYF | TGTGCCAGCAGCTTTTCGCCTTACAGGGGGCGAACAGATACGCAGTATTTT
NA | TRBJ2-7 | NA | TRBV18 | CASSSDRTYEQYF | TGTGCCAGCTCATCGGACAGAACCTACGAGCAGTACTTC